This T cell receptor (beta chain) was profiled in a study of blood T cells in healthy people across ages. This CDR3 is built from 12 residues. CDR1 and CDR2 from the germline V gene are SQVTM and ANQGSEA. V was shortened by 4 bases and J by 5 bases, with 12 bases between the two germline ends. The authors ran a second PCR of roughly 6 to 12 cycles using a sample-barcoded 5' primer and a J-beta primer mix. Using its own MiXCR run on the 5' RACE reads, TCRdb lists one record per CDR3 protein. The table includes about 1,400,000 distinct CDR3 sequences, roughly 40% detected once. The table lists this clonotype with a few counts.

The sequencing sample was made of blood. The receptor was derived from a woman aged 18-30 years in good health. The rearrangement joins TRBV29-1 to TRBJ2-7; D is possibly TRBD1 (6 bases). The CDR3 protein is CSVGGGGHEQYF. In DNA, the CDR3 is TGCAGCGTTGGAGGGGGTGGGCACGAGCAGTACTTC.